A selection of T cell receptor beta chains follows, all from one sample in a study of control samples from healthy donors and cancer patients. Assay: immunoSEQ multiplex PCR; the TCRdb copy retains only in-frame clones and omits some. The repertoire has 15,000 to 20,000 clones, about 88% of them found once; the top ten carry about 32%. The source material was PBMCs. These receptors were taken from a man aged 60 to 75 with head and neck cancer. Each CDR3 is given with its conserved first and last residue. D genes are given only for firm matches. Clone size, where shown, is once, few, many, or a class for clones that have expanded.

v_gene: TRBV6-7
j_gene: TRBJ2-7
abundance: medium-sized
d_gene: -
CDR3aa: CASSYPCQERPQQYF
CDR3nt: TGTGCCAGCAGTTATCCCTGCCAGGAGCGGCCGCAACAGTACTTC

v_gene: TRBV11-3
j_gene: TRBJ2-3
abundance: -
d_gene: TRBD1
CDR3aa: CASSPHRGVDTQYF
CDR3nt: TGTGCCAGCAGCCCCCACAGGGGAGTGGATACGCAGTATTTT

v_gene: TRBV12-2
j_gene: TRBJ2-3
abundance: once
d_gene: -
CDR3aa: CASRARRVLAGGGDTQYF
CDR3nt: TGTGCAAGTCGCGCCCGTCGAGTGCTAGCGGGGGGAGGGGATACGCAGTATTTT

v_gene: TRBV4-1
j_gene: TRBJ2-3
abundance: -
d_gene: TRBD1
CDR3aa: CASSQGAGGDTQYF
CDR3nt: TGCGCCAGCAGCCAAGGAGCAGGGGGAGATACGCAGTATTTT

v_gene: TRBV11-3
j_gene: TRBJ1-1
abundance: -
d_gene: -
CDR3aa: CASSLEVNTEAFF
CDR3nt: TGTGCCAGCAGCTTAGAAGTGAACACTGAAGCTTTCTTT

v_gene: TRBV18
j_gene: TRBJ2-3
abundance: -
d_gene: TRBD2
CDR3aa: CASSQPGLAGVDTQYF
CDR3nt: TGTGCCAGCTCGCAACCGGGACTAGCGGGGGTAGATACGCAGTATTTT

v_gene: TRBV15
j_gene: TRBJ1-5
abundance: -
d_gene: -
CDR3aa: CATSRDWDQPQHF
CDR3nt: TGTGCCACCAGCAGAGATTGGGATCAGCCCCAGCATTTT

v_gene: TRBV5-6
j_gene: TRBJ2-3
abundance: -
d_gene: -
CDR3aa: CASSLSAGGTDTQYF
CDR3nt: TGTGCCAGCAGCTTGTCTGCCGGTGGAACAGATACGCAGTATTTT

v_gene: TRBV6-1
j_gene: TRBJ1-4
abundance: -
d_gene: -
CDR3aa: CASSENLSRANEKLFF
CDR3nt: TGTGCCAGCAGTGAAAACTTATCCAGGGCAAATGAAAAACTGTTTTTT

v_gene: TRBV19
j_gene: TRBJ2-7
abundance: once
d_gene: -
CDR3aa: CASSATGTAERYF
CDR3nt: TGTGCCAGTAGTGCCACAGGGACCGCCGAGCGGTACTTC

v_gene: TRBV5-6
j_gene: TRBJ2-2
abundance: -
d_gene: TRBD2
CDR3aa: CASTYRAGAPTGELFF
CDR3nt: TGTGCCAGCACCTACCGAGCGGGGGCCCCCACCGGGGAGCTGTTTTTT

v_gene: TRBV15
j_gene: TRBJ1-2
abundance: -
d_gene: TRBD1
CDR3aa: CATSRALTGGAAYGYTF
CDR3nt: TGTGCCACCAGCAGAGCCCTGACAGGGGGCGCCGCCTATGGCTACACCTTC

v_gene: TRBV9
j_gene: TRBJ1-1
abundance: -
d_gene: -
CDR3aa: CASSPHEATEAFF
CDR3nt: TGTGCCAGCAGCCCCCATGAGGCGACTGAAGCTTTCTTT

v_gene: TRBV5-1
j_gene: TRBJ1-5
abundance: once
d_gene: -
CDR3aa: CASSLGGPSNQPQHF
CDR3nt: TGCGCCAGCAGCTTGGGGGGACCAAGCAATCAGCCCCAGCATTTT

v_gene: TRBV5-1
j_gene: TRBJ2-7
abundance: -
d_gene: -
CDR3aa: CASRRGSTDEQYF
CDR3nt: TGCGCCAGCAGGAGGGGGTCGACTGACGAGCAGTACTTC

v_gene: TRBV9
j_gene: TRBJ2-7
abundance: -
d_gene: -
CDR3aa: CASSGSRDGGYEQYF
CDR3nt: TGTGCCAGCAGCGGATCCCGGGACGGAGGCTACGAGCAGTACTTC

v_gene: TRBV7-4
j_gene: TRBJ1-5
abundance: -
d_gene: TRBD1
CDR3aa: CASSLIIFRDRLSTAPAF
CDR3nt: TGTGCCAGCAGCTTAATAATCTTTCGGGACAGGCTCTCGACAGCCCCAGCATTT

v_gene: TRBV2
j_gene: TRBJ2-5
abundance: -
d_gene: -
CDR3aa: CASSEARNREETQYF
CDR3nt: TGTGCCAGCAGTGAAGCGCGGAACAGGGAAGAGACCCAGTACTTC

v_gene: TRBV6-4
j_gene: TRBJ1-2
abundance: -
d_gene: TRBD1
CDR3aa: CASSGGTGGEGGYTF
CDR3nt: TGTGCCAGCAGCGGCGGGACAGGGGGAGAAGGTGGCTACACCTTC

v_gene: TRBV3-1/TRBV3-2
j_gene: TRBJ2-1
abundance: -
d_gene: TRBD2
CDR3aa: CASSQATGGYNEQFF
CDR3nt: TGTGCCAGCAGCCAAGCCACGGGGGGGTACAATGAGCAGTTCTTC

v_gene: TRBV12-3/TRBV12-4
j_gene: TRBJ1-2
abundance: -
d_gene: -
CDR3aa: CASSFGRDRYTF
CDR3nt: TGTGCCAGCAGTTTTGGCAGGGATCGCTACACCTTC

v_gene: TRBV7-9
j_gene: TRBJ1-1
abundance: -
d_gene: -
CDR3aa: CASSSGGGRGTEAFF
CDR3nt: TGTGCCAGCAGCTCCGGCGGGGGGAGGGGCACTGAAGCTTTCTTT

v_gene: TRBV10-3
j_gene: TRBJ2-7
abundance: -
d_gene: -
CDR3aa: CAISGAGGSYEQYF
CDR3nt: TGTGCCATCAGTGGAGCAGGGGGGTCCTACGAGCAGTACTTC

v_gene: TRBV9
j_gene: TRBJ1-1
abundance: -
d_gene: -
CDR3aa: CASSVPAGGGRAFF
CDR3nt: TGTGCCAGCAGCGTCCCGGCCGGGGGCGGCCGGGCTTTCTTT

v_gene: TRBV18
j_gene: TRBJ1-2
abundance: once
d_gene: TRBD1
CDR3aa: CASSPTGGASNYGYTF
CDR3nt: TGTGCCAGCTCACCCACAGGGGGCGCTTCCAACTATGGCTACACCTTC

v_gene: TRBV18
j_gene: TRBJ1-1
abundance: once
d_gene: TRBD1
CDR3aa: CASSPLRNSEGANTEAFF
CDR3nt: TGTGCCAGCTCACCACTAAGGAATTCTGAGGGGGCGAACACTGAAGCTTTCTTT

v_gene: TRBV7-3
j_gene: TRBJ1-6
abundance: -
d_gene: -
CDR3aa: CASSLVGAGVNSPLHF
CDR3nt: TGTGCCAGCAGCTTAGTCGGTGCAGGCGTTAATTCACCCCTCCACTTT

v_gene: TRBV2
j_gene: TRBJ2-3
abundance: -
d_gene: TRBD2
CDR3aa: CASSEIVSGGDTQYF
CDR3nt: TGTGCCAGCAGTGAAATAGTTAGCGGGGGAGATACGCAGTATTTT

v_gene: TRBV6-5
j_gene: TRBJ1-1
abundance: -
d_gene: -
CDR3aa: CASTGKGRREAFF
CDR3nt: TGTGCCAGCACCGGCAAAGGGAGGCGTGAAGCTTTCTTT

v_gene: TRBV19
j_gene: TRBJ1-1
abundance: -
d_gene: -
CDR3aa: CASSMFRVPSDEAFF
CDR3nt: TGTGCCAGTAGTATGTTCAGGGTGCCGTCAGACGAAGCTTTCTTT

v_gene: TRBV6-1
j_gene: TRBJ1-5
abundance: once
d_gene: -
CDR3aa: CASSERVDQPQHF
CDR3nt: TGTGCCAGCAGTGAGAGAGTGGATCAGCCCCAGCATTTT